The clone carrying this T cell receptor (beta chain) was observed a single time. Germline V gene data show CDR1 as SGHTA and CDR2 as FQGNSA. The junction had 5 bases not matched to a gene; V was cut back by 5 bases and J by 2 bases. This CDR3 region has 15 residues. The data originate from a study of blood T cell repertoires in COVID-19. TCRdb's table, derived via immunoSEQ multiplex PCR, lists solely in-frame clones and lacks some. The profile shows tens of thousands of clones, almost 80% of them singletons. This sequence was found in a woman aged 45-65 years with acute COVID-19. The chain has TRBV7-2 and TRBJ2-5; TRBD2 matches at 10 bases. The sample comprised PBMCs or T cells enriched from blood (not recorded which). CDR3: CASSPTSGPQETQYF. In nucleotides, the CDR3 is TGTGCCAGCAGCCCGACTAGCGGGCCGCAAGAGACCCAGTACTTC. Complete variable domain (other parts from reference TRBV7-2 and TRBJ2-5): GAGVSQSPSNKVTEKGKDVELRCDPISGHTALYWYRQSLGQGLEFLIYFQGNSAPDKSGLPSDRFSAERTGGSVSTLTIQRTQQEDSAVYLCASSPTSGPQETQYFGPGTRLLVL.